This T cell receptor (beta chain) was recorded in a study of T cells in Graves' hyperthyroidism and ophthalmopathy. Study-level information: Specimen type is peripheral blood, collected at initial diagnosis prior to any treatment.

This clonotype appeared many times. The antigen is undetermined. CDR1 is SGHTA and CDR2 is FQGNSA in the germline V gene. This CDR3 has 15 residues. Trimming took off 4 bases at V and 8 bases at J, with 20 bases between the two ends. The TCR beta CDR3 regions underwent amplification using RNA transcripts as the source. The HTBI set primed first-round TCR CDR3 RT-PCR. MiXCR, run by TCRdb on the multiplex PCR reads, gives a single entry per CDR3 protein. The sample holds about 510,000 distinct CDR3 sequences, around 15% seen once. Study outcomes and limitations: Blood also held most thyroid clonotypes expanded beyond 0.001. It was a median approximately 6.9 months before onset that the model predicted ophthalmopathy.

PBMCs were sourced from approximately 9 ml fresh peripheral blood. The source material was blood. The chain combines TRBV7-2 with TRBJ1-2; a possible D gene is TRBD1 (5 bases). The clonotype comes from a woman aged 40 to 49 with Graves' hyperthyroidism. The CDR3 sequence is CASSSPLRRGGGYTF. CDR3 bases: TGTGCCAGCAGCTCCCCCTTAAGGAGGGGTGGCGGCTACACCTTC.